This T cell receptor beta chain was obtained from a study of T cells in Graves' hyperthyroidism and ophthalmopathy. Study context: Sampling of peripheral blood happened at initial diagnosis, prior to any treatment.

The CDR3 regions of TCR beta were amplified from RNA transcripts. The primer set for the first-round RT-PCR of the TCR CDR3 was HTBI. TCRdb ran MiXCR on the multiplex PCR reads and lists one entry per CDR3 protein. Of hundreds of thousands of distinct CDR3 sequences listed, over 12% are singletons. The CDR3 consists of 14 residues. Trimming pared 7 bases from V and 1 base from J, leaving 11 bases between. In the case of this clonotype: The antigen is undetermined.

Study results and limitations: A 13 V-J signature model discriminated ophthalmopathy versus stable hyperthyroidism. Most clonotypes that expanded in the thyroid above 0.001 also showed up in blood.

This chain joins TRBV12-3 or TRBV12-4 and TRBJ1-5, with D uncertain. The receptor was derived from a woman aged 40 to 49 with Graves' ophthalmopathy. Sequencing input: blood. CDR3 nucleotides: TGTGCCAGCACGGTCCCGGGGAGCAATCAGCCCCAGCATTTT. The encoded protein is CASTVPGSNQPQHF.